This TCR beta chain was documented in a study of PD-1 blockade in classical Hodgkin lymphoma. Study information: Each patient was given nivolumab 3 mg/kg through a vein every 2 weeks. Study results and caveats: What caused the repertoire differences, perhaps disease activity or prior therapy, remains undefined. Partial responders and progressors had significantly lower baseline TCR diversity.

Measured with immunoSEQ multiplex PCR; TCRdb has only the in-frame clones, and not every one. This table has tens of thousands of clones, 60% to 70% appearing once. This CDR3 has 16 residues. Germline CDR1 reads SGDLS; CDR2 reads YYNGEE. Trimming at V came to 0 bases and at J to 1 base, leaving 3 bases not matched to a gene. Noted time point: cycle 4 day 1 (C4D1), after more than five weeks of nivolumab. No patient escaped relapse after autologous stem cell transplantation, and brentuximab vedotin exposure varied. Patients' outcomes at their best amounted to complete response, partial response or progressive disease. This clone was counted a few times. Antigen specificity is unknown.

The chain links TRBV9 to TRBJ2-5; 10 nucleotides agree with TRBD2. The input for sequencing was peripheral blood mononuclear cells (PBMCs), taken before the fourth cycle of nivolumab. The TCR was taken from a human donor with classical Hodgkin lymphoma. CDR3 DNA: TGTGCCAGCAGCGTAGATAGCGGGGGGATCCAAGAGACCCAGTACTTC. It yields the protein CASSVDSGGIQETQYF.